Each of the 29 T cell receptor beta chains below was sequenced from the same sample in a study of patients and donors after allogeneic stem cell transplantation (dated by TCRdb to between 2020 and 2021). The library was produced with RT-PCR. Sequencing took place on a NextSeq 550. TCRdb cleaned the public reads at Q25 with fastp, built clones with MiXCR and kept in-frame beta chains. CDR3 protein duplicates are merged, each entry listing the most common genes and DNA. The sample table shows approximately 150,000 distinct CDR3 sequences, and approximately 31% are seen once. The top ten clones comprise around 3.2% of the sample. The specimen was blood, either unsorted or a sorted T cell fraction (not recorded which). Every receptor here comes from a human donor who was either an allogeneic HSCT recipient or a stem cell or donor lymphocyte infusion donor (not recorded which). It is not recorded whose cells these are; they may come from a transplant donor.

This clonotype was counted many times. V and J are TRBV15 and TRBJ2-1; TRBD1 matches 9 bases. The V segment lost 1 base and the J segment 6 bases; nucleotides outside the gene matches: 4. Germline loops: CDR1 LNHNV, CDR2 YYDKDF (reference sequence). This CDR3 contains 15 residues. The CDR3 DNA follows: TGTGCCACCAGCAGAGGACAGGGGGTGGGCAATGAGCAGTTCTTC. It is translated as CATSRGQGVGNEQFF.

The chain combines TRBV6-5 with TRBJ2-1, with 9 bases lining up with TRBD2. This CDR3 contains 16 residues. Germline assignment: CDR1 MNHEY and CDR2 SVGAGI. Trimming cost V 6 bases and J 10 bases; bases outside gene matches: 16. The CDR3 DNA is TGTGCCAGCAGAACTACAAGCGGGAGGAAAGTTGGGGAGCAGTTCTTC. It encodes CASRTTSGRKVGEQFF.

Comments on this clonotype: The junction differs from germline at one of its ends, possibly a read error. This chain connects TRBV7-9 to TRBJ1-1; D may be TRBD1 (6 bases). This CDR3 is 14 amino acids long. Germline CDR1 reads SEHNR; CDR2 reads FQNEAQ (reference sequence). The CDR3 protein is CASSLAPDGTLIHF. CDR3 nucleotides: TGTGCCAGCAGCTTAGCACCAGACGGGACACTCATTCACTTT.

The sample holds a few counts of this clonotype. The chain is built from TRBV6-2 or TRBV6-3 and TRBJ1-1; no clear D gene. From germline, CDR1 is MNHEY and CDR2 SVGEGT. The CDR3 covers 13 residues. Trimming left V 5 bases short and J 4 bases short, with 11 bases between. Here the CDR3 DNA reads TGTGCCAGCAGTCATCCCTGGGGCACTGAAGCTTTCTTT. Translating gives CASSHPWGTEAFF.

The chain recombines TRBV12-3 or TRBV12-4 with TRBJ2-5; D may be TRBD1 (7 bases). Trimming left V 5 bases short and J 5 bases short, with 12 bases between. CDR3 length: 13 amino acids. The CDR3 DNA follows: TGTGCCAGCAGTCAGACAGGGAGGGAGACCCAGTACTTC. The encoded protein is CASSQTGRETQYF.

In this sample, this clonotype turned up a few times. V and J are TRBV7-2 and TRBJ1-3; 9 bases match TRBD1. The germline gives CDR1 SGHTA, CDR2 FQGNSA. The CDR3 loop spans 17 amino acids. Trimming removed 1 base from V and 0 bases from J; junction bases left unmatched: 4. The CDR3 bases are TGTGCCAGCAGCTTAGGAGGGACAGGGAGCTCTGGAAACACCATATATTTT. Protein product: CASSLGGTGSSGNTIYF.

This clonotype was detected many times. V usage is TRBV5-1 and J usage is TRBJ1-5; unclear D gene. The CDR3 consists of 14 residues. V lost 0 bases and J lost 4, with 8 bases in between. The germline V gene encodes CDR1 SGHRS and CDR2 YFSETQ. The CDR3 bases are TGCGCCAGCAGCTTGGCGGGTAGAAATCAGCCCCAGCATTTT. It specifies CASSLAGRNQPQHF.

This clonotype came up many times. CDR3 sequence (DNA): TGCAGCGGAGGGGAGAAGGGCGGGGAGCTGTTTTTT. Its translation: CSGGEKGGELFF. V is TRBV29-1 and J is TRBJ2-2; D tentatively fits TRBD1 or TRBD2 (5 bases each). The germline gives CDR1 SQVTM, CDR2 ANQGSEA. V was trimmed by 7 bases and J by 7 bases, leaving 13 bases between them. This CDR3 is built from 12 residues.

CDR3 residues: CASSLDRLEQYF. CDR3 sequence (DNA): TGTGCCAGCAGCTTGGACAGGCTCGAGCAGTACTTC. The V and J genes are TRBV5-5 and TRBJ2-7; the D gene is possibly TRBD1 (5 bases). The germline CDR1 and CDR2 sequences are SGHKS and YYEKEE (reference sequence). The CDR3 length is 12 residues. V was pared by 0 bases and J by 6 bases, with 7 bases between.

This clonotype was counted only a few times. The chain couples TRBV6-1 to TRBJ1-5; the D gene is possibly TRBD1 (5 bases). The length of the CDR3 is 12 residues. Germline loops: CDR1 MNHNS, CDR2 SASEGT. V dropped 10 bases and J dropped 4 bases, with 11 bases sitting between them. In nucleotides, the CDR3 is TGTGCCAACGGACACGGGAATCAGCCCCAGCATTTT. It is translated as CANGHGNQPQHF.

The table lists this clonotype with a few counts. The CDR3 loop is CASSHLGTGLQPQHF. CDR3 nucleotides: TGTGCCAGCAGTCACCTTGGGACAGGGCTTCAGCCCCAGCATTTT. The chain is built from TRBV21-1 and TRBJ1-5; the listed D gene, TRBD1, was not tested against the DNA. TRBV21-1 is labeled a pseudogene. The CDR3 contains 15 residues.

Ten or more counts support this clonotype. V is TRBV7-6 and J is TRBJ1-3, with D unresolved. The V gene lost 5 bases and the J gene lost 0 bases, with 11 bases spanning the gap. The CDR3 extends over 15 amino acids. Germline V lookup: CDR1 SGHVS, CDR2 FNYEAQ. DNA of the CDR3: TGTGCCAGCAGCCCGCCGGGCTTCTCTGGAAACACCATATATTTT. Translation: CASSPPGFSGNTIYF.

For the CDR3, the DNA is TGCGCCAGCAGCCAATTAGACAGAGGCTCCTACAATGAGCAGTTCTTC. Protein: CASSQLDRGSYNEQFF. V usage is TRBV4-3 and J usage is TRBJ2-1; D perhaps matches TRBD1 (5 bases). Germline CDR1 LGHNA, CDR2 YSLEER. V lost 2 bases, J lost 0 bases, and 11 bases lay in between. This CDR3 has 16 residues.

The chain joins TRBV20-1 to TRBJ2-2; D might be TRBD2 (5 bases). Germline values: CDR1 DFQATT, CDR2 SNEGSKA (reference sequence). Trimming left V 0 bases short and J 0 bases short, with 14 bases between. The CDR3 runs 17 residues. CDR3 in DNA: TGCAGTGCTAGAGAACCACTAGTTCGAGCGAACACCGGGGAGCTGTTTTTT. Translated: CSAREPLVRANTGELFF.

This clonotype was seen a handful of times. The V and J genes are TRBV7-9 and TRBJ2-5; the match to TRBD2 covers 12 bases. The V gene's germline CDR1 is SEHNR and CDR2 FQNEAQ (reference sequence). This CDR3 is 15 amino acids long. J gave up 4 bases and V 1 base, and 1 base lay outside the gene matches. The CDR3 DNA reads TGTGCCAGCAGCTTAGGGACTAGCGGGACAGAGACCCAGTACTTC. This translates into CASSLGTSGTETQYF.

The chain is built from TRBV12-3 or TRBV12-4 and TRBJ2-5, with TRBD1 matching over 8 bases. The CDR3 consists of 13 residues. V dropped 6 bases and J dropped 2; count of bases not matched to a gene: 2. The CDR3 region has the DNA TGTGCCAGCAGGGGACAGGTACAAGAGACCCAGTACTTC. Translating it yields CASRGQVQETQYF.

The chain employs TRBV12-3 or TRBV12-4 and TRBJ2-2, with D perhaps assigned TRBD1 or TRBD2 (5 bases each). Between the trimmed V and J ends, which lost 5 bases and 1 base, there was a span of 11 bases. This CDR3 comprises 15 residues. The CDR3 region is CASSPRDLNTGELFF. The DNA of the CDR3 is TGTGCCAGCAGTCCCAGGGACCTGAACACCGGGGAGCTGTTTTTT.

This chain uses TRBV6-5 with TRBJ2-7; 7 bases map to TRBD1. Germline assignment: CDR1 MNHEY and CDR2 SVGAGI. The CDR3 consists of 14 residues. V lost 6 bases, J lost 2 bases, and 7 bases stayed unmatched. The CDR3 loop is CASSLQGIPYEQYF. CDR3 DNA: TGTGCCAGCAGCTTACAGGGGATTCCCTACGAGCAGTACTTC.

This clonotype showed up just a few times. The J gene is TRBJ2-6, the V gene TRBV20-1; no clear D. The germline V and J ends were trimmed by 5 bases and 0 bases, with 14 bases remaining between them. The CDR3 has 16 residues. Germline values: CDR1 DFQATT, CDR2 SNEGSKA (reference sequence). CDR3 in amino acids: CSAPGRSSSGANVLTF. The CDR3 DNA reads as TGCAGTGCTCCAGGACGGTCCAGCTCTGGGGCCAACGTCCTGACTTTC.

V gene TRBV20-1 combines with J gene TRBJ2-7; 10 bases map to TRBD2. CDR3 length: 13 residues. The germline V gene encodes CDR1 DFQATT and CDR2 SNEGSKA (reference sequence). The J segment lost 6 bases and the V segment lost 2 bases, leaving 4 bases of the junction unmatched. The CDR3 DNA follows: TGCAGTGCTAGAAAAGCTAGCGGGAGCGAGCAGTACTTC. It encodes CSARKASGSEQYF.

This clonotype was observed a few times. CDR3 in amino acids: CASSPGLATDTQYF. The CDR3 DNA reads as TGTGCCAGCAGTCCGGGACTAGCCACAGATACGCAGTATTTT. The chain recombines TRBV27 with TRBJ2-3, with TRBD2 matching 9 bases. This CDR3 has 14 residues. With 5 bases clipped from V and 2 bases from J, the junction kept 2 bases outside the gene matches. Germline values: CDR1 MNHEY, CDR2 SMNVEV (reference sequence).

J is TRBJ2-6 and V is TRBV5-1; D perhaps matches TRBD1 (6 bases). Germline CDR1 reads SGHRS; CDR2 reads YFSETQ. V was trimmed by 4 bases and J by 1 base, leaving 12 bases between them. The CDR3 is made up of 16 amino acids. DNA for the CDR3: TGCGCCAGCAGCATCCCCGGACAGTCTGGGGCCAACGTCCTGACTTTC. Translated, it gives CASSIPGQSGANVLTF.

Ten or more counts support this clonotype. The chain links TRBV29-1 to TRBJ2-5; TRBD2 aligns across 9 bases. The trim removed 7 bases at V and 5 bases at J, leaving 5 bases unmatched. The CDR3 sequence is 12 residues long. Germline V gene lookup returns CDR1 SQVTM and CDR2 ANQGSEA. The CDR3 loop is CSGRLAAETQYF. The CDR3 region has the DNA TGCAGCGGTCGACTAGCGGCGGAGACCCAGTACTTC.

The chain couples TRBV7-2 to TRBJ1-6; D unclear. In germline, CDR1 is SGHTA, CDR2 FQGNSA. This CDR3 comprises 16 residues. Trimming shortened V by 1 base and J by 4 bases, and 11 bases separated the two germline ends. DNA for the CDR3: TGTGCCAGCAGCTTAGAGGATTTGAAATATAATTCACCCCTCCACTTT. Translated, it gives CASSLEDLKYNSPLHF. The variable domain in full, completed from reference TRBV7-2 and TRBJ1-6, reads GAGVSQSPSNKVTEKGKDVELRCDPISGHTALYWYRQSLGQGLEFLIYFQGNSAPDKSGLPSDRFSAERTGGSVSTLTIQRTQQEDSAVYLCASSLEDLKYNSPLHFGNGTRLTVT.

The chain combines TRBV20-1 with TRBJ2-7; no reliable D call. Trimming removed 6 bases at V and 0 bases at J, with 18 bases between. This CDR3 region has 15 residues. Germline loops: CDR1 DFQATT, CDR2 SNEGSKA (reference sequence). CDR3 region: CSALVHTRISYEQYF. DNA of the CDR3: TGCAGTGCGCTTGTCCACACAAGGATCTCCTACGAGCAGTACTTC.

This clonotype was counted between two and nine times. J is TRBJ1-5 and V is TRBV5-6; no clear D. Per germline, CDR1 SGHDT and CDR2 YYEEEE. The CDR3 runs 13 residues. Trimming removed 2 bases from V and 4 bases from J, with 7 bases in between. CDR3 loop: CASSFAANQPQHF. As DNA, the CDR3 is TGTGCCAGCAGCTTTGCAGCTAATCAGCCCCAGCATTTT. The full variable domain, with the rest looked up from reference TRBV5-6 and TRBJ1-5, is DAGVTQSPTHLIKTRGQQVTLRCSPKSGHDTVSWYQQALGQGPQFIFQYYEEEERQRGNFPDRFSGHQFPNYSSELNVNALLLGDSALYLCASSFAANQPQHFGDGTRLSIL.

This clonotype was seen a few times. The chain employs TRBV12-3 or TRBV12-4 and TRBJ2-5; tentatively, D is TRBD2 (5 bases). The CDR3 is 15 amino acids. V lost 8 bases to trimming and J lost 1 base, with 17 bases between them. Written as DNA, the CDR3 is TGTGCCAGCTCAAGTGAAGAGGGAATCCAAGAGACCCAGTACTTC. Amino acids: CASSSEEGIQETQYF.

The rearrangement uses TRBV10-3 and TRBJ2-7; D ambiguous. The length of the CDR3 is 12 residues. The germline V gene encodes CDR1 ENHRY and CDR2 SYGVKD. V dropped 2 bases and J dropped 2 bases, with 4 bases sitting between them. In DNA form, the CDR3 reads TGTGCCATCAGTGAGCCGACCTACGAGCAGTACTTC. Translated: CAISEPTYEQYF.

This clonotype turned up a few times. The V and J genes are TRBV25-1 and TRBJ1-6; TRBD1 is a possible D gene (5 bases). Germline CDR1 reads MGHDK; CDR2 reads SYGVNS. Deletions cut 9 bases from V and 5 bases from J, with 20 bases between. The CDR3 totals 16 residues. In nucleotides, the CDR3 is TGTGCCAGATACGAGGCCGGGACCGAAAATAATTCACCCCTCCACTTT. It specifies CARYEAGTENNSPLHF.